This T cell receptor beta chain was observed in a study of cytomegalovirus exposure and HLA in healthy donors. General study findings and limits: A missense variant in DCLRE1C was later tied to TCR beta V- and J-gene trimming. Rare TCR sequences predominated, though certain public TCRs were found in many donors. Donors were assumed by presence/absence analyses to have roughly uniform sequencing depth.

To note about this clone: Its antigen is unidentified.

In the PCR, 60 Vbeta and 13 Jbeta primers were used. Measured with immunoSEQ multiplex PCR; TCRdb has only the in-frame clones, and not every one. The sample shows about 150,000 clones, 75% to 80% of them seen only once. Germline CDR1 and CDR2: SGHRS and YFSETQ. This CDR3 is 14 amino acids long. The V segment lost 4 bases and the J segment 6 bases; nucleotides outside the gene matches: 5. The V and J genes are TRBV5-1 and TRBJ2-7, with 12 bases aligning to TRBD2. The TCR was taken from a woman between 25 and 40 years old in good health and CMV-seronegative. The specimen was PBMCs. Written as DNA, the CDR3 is TGCGCCAGCAGCAACCCGGGACTAGCGGGCGAGCAGTACTTC. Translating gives CASSNPGLAGEQYF.